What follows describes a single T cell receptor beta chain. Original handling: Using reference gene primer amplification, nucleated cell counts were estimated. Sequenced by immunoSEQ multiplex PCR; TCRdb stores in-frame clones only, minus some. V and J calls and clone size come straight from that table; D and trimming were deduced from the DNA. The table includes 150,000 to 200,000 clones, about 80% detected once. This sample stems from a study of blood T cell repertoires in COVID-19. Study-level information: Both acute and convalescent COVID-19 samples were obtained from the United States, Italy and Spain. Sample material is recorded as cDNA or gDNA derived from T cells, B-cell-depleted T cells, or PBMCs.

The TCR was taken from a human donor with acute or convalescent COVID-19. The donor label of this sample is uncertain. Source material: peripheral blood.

The CDR3 loop reads CASSYETGTGELFF. CDR3 DNA: TGTGCCAGCAGCTACGAGACAGGGACCGGGGAGCTGTTTTTT. This sequence joins TRBV7-2 and TRBJ2-2; 7 bases are a match to TRBD1. Unmatched junction bases numbered 4, after V lost 4 bases and J lost 5 bases. Germline CDR1 is SGHTA and CDR2 is FQGNSA. This CDR3 is 14 amino acids long.